This T cell receptor beta chain originates from a study of CXCR3-negative and CXCR3-positive naive CD8 T cells. Preparation of TRB cDNA libraries relied on 5' RACE carrying UMI labels. Using the 5' RACE reads, TCRdb records one entry per CDR3 protein without DNA. The record lists about 8,000 distinct CDR3 sequences, of which the ten most abundant hold more than 2%. Germline loops: CDR1 SQVTM, CDR2 ANQGSEA. The CDR3 runs 14 residues. Of note for this clonotype: Its matching antigen is unknown.

Points from the study as a whole: More hydrophobic TRB CDR3s occurred in CXCR3-positive than in CXCR3-negative naive cells. Memory cells diverged, while naive CXCR3-positive and CXCR3-negative cells had similar TRBV-TRBJ usage.

This receptor was taken from a human donor in good health. Some clones in this sample may be carry-over from other donors' samples. This chain links TRBV29-1 with TRBJ2-1. The sequencing sample was made of naive CXCR3- CD8+ T cells from blood. As for subset: CD45RO-CCR7+CD27+CD95- naive CD8+ T cells lacking CXCR3 (TNR3-). The CDR3 loop reads CSAKGGRSYNEQFF.